Presented here are 20 T cell receptor beta chains from one specimen sequenced in a study of CD8+CD57+ T cells in acquired aplastic anemia. Genomic DNA acted as the template from which TCR beta VDJ combination and CDR3 sequence profiling were carried out. TCRdb called the reads again in MiXCR, with one record for every CDR3 protein. The sample lists 200,000 to 250,000 distinct CDR3 sequences; about a third were seen once. What was sequenced was sorted CD4+, CD8+, or CD8+CD57+ T cells (not recorded which) from PBMCs. The source is a human donor in good health, serving as a control.

This clonotype came up a few times. The V gene is TRBV4-1, the J gene TRBJ1-5; 8 bases map to TRBD1. CDR3 length: 16 amino acids. The germline V gene has CDR1 MGHRA and CDR2 YSYEKL. After removal of 2 bases from V and 2 bases from J, the junction contained 5 bases not matched to a gene. The CDR3 here is CASSQTLTGGNQPQHF. CDR3 DNA: TGCGCCAGCAGCCAAACTCTGACAGGGGGCAATCAGCCCCAGCATTTT.

The chain uses TRBV3-1 and TRBJ2-4; maybe TRBD1 (6 bases). V lost 1 base to trimming and J lost 8 bases, with 12 bases between them. The germline V gene encodes CDR1 LGHDT and CDR2 YNNKEL (reference sequence). This CDR3 region has 14 residues. The CDR3 DNA is TGTGCCAGCAGCCAAGGGACAGAGGCGGACATTCAGTACTTC. It yields the protein CASSQGTEADIQYF.

This clonotype was observed many times. V and J are TRBV2 and TRBJ2-3, with D possibly matching TRBD2 (6 bases). Trimming took off 1 base at V and 13 bases at J, with 15 bases between the two ends. The CDR3 covers 13 residues. Germline CDR1 and CDR2: SNHLY and FYNNEI. The CDR3 here is CASSEEGAGLKYF. DNA of the CDR3: TGTGCCAGCAGTGAAGAGGGAGCGGGTTTGAAGTATTTT.

V gene TRBV18 combines with J gene TRBJ1-1; 11 positions match TRBD1. The germline V gene encodes CDR1 KGHSH and CDR2 LQKENI. The CDR3 runs to 15 residues. V gave up 3 bases and J gave up 5 bases; unmatched junction bases: 5. CDR3 sequence reads: CASSPTGQGGTEAFF. In DNA form, the CDR3 reads TGTGCCAGCTCACCGACGGGACAGGGGGGGACTGAAGCTTTCTTT.

In its sample, this clonotype was seen many times. The rearrangement joins TRBV19 to TRBJ2-2, with a weak D call TRBD1 (5 bases). V was shortened by 7 bases and J by 0 bases, with 12 bases between the two germline ends. Germline V gene sequence: CDR1 LNHDA, CDR2 SQIVND (reference sequence). The CDR3 spans 15 residues. The CDR3 loop is CASTTSDTNTGELFF. The CDR3 nucleotides read TGTGCCAGTACCACCTCGGACACGAACACCGGGGAGCTGTTTTTT.

In its sample, this clonotype was seen many times. The genes are TRBV7-9 and TRBJ2-7, with TRBD1 identical over 10 bases. Germline loops: CDR1 SEHNR, CDR2 FQNEAQ (reference sequence). V trimming: 7 bases; J trimming: 2 bases; junction bases outside the gene matches: 5. This CDR3 is built from 14 residues. The CDR3, as DNA: TGTGCCAGCAAGCGGACAGGGGGGGCCTACGAGCAGTACTTC. Its protein product is CASKRTGGAYEQYF. Complete variable domain (other parts from reference TRBV7-9 and TRBJ2-7): DTGVSQNPRHKITKRGQNVTFRCDPISEHNRLYWYRQTLGQGPEFLTYFQNEAQLEKSRLLSDRFSAERPKGSFSTLEIQRTEQGDSAMYLCASKRTGGAYEQYFGPGTRLTVT.

This clonotype has only a few counts. The rearrangement uses TRBV29-1 and TRBJ1-1, with D uncertain. The germline V gene has CDR1 SQVTM and CDR2 ANQGSEA. The CDR3 covers 13 residues. V dropped 3 bases and J dropped 4 bases, with 12 bases sitting between them. The CDR3 loop reads CSVDYGKLTEAFF. The CDR3 nucleotides are TGCAGCGTTGATTACGGGAAGCTCACTGAAGCTTTCTTT.

The CDR3 spells CASSYSRTWGEQYF. The CDR3 DNA reads TGTGCCAGCAGTTACTCTCGGACCTGGGGCGAGCAGTACTTC. V is TRBV6-5 and J is TRBJ2-7, with unresolved D. Trimming removed 0 bases at V and 6 bases at J, with 12 bases between. Germline lookup yields CDR1 MNHEY and CDR2 SVGAGI. The CDR3 is 14 residues long.

This clonotype was seen only a few times. It may be a read error: a sequence one base away is much more abundant. The chain links TRBV11-1 to TRBJ2-3; possible D gene TRBD2, 5 bases. V lost 8 bases to trimming and J lost 5 bases, with 20 bases between them. Looked up from germline, CDR1 is SGHAT and CDR2 is FQDESV (reference sequence). The CDR3 contains 15 residues. For the CDR3, the DNA is TGTGCCAGCGCCCCCGTTGGGCTAGCAGGAGATACGCAGTATTTT. Encoded protein: CASAPVGLAGDTQYF.

The rearrangement links TRBV18 to TRBJ1-1; D gene ambiguous. V lost 6 bases and J 4 bases, leaving 18 bases between the germline ends. Germline CDR1 and CDR2: KGHSH and LQKENI. The CDR3 sequence is 15 residues long. The CDR3 protein is CASSSIPMGSTEAFF. CDR3 sequence (DNA): TGTGCCAGCTCGTCGATACCAATGGGCTCCACTGAAGCTTTCTTT.

This clonotype was picked up many times. J is TRBJ1-1 and V is TRBV6-5; D not certain. The CDR3 is 16 amino acids. The germline CDR1 and CDR2 sequences are MNHEY and SVGAGI. The V and J ends lost 2 bases and 3 bases respectively, with 16 bases between them. DNA for the CDR3: TGTGCCAGCAGTTACGAGGAGCGAACGTGGGACACTGAAGCTTTCTTT. Protein sequence: CASSYEERTWDTEAFF.

As regards this clonotype: This may come from a read error, since a much larger clone is one base off. The chain couples TRBV2 to TRBJ2-6; D unclear. The CDR3 is 18 residues long. The V gene's germline CDR1 is SNHLY and CDR2 FYNNEI. The germline V and J ends were trimmed by 5 bases and 0 bases, with 17 bases remaining between them. The CDR3 loop is CASSLLVVHLSGANVLTF. CDR3 nucleotides: TGTGCCAGCAGTCTCCTAGTTGTACACCTCTCTGGGGCCAACGTCCTGACTTTC.

V is TRBV29-1 and J is TRBJ1-5, with D possibly matching TRBD1 (6 bases). Germline V lookup: CDR1 SQVTM, CDR2 ANQGSEA. This CDR3 region has 13 residues. The V end lost 6 bases, the J end lost 1 base, and 10 bases lay between the germline ends. Here the CDR3 DNA reads TGCAGCGTCCGAGGGGGGAGCAATCAGCCCCAGCATTTT. This translates into CSVRGGSNQPQHF. The full variable domain, rest sourced from reference TRBV29-1 and TRBJ1-5, is SAVISQKPSRDICQRGTSLTIQCQVDSQVTMMFWYRQQPGQSLTLIATANQGSEATYESGFVIDKFPISRPNLTFSTLTVSNMSPEDSSIYLCSVRGGSNQPQHFGDGTRLSIL.

This clonotype was counted between two and nine times. This chain joins TRBV6-1 and TRBJ2-6, with D perhaps TRBD1 (6 bases). V was pared by 6 bases and J by 9 bases, with 18 bases between. The CDR3 extends over 15 amino acids. Germline V gives CDR1 MNHNS, CDR2 SASEGT. Written as DNA, the CDR3 is TGTGCCAGCAGATTTGATGGGCAGGGGAACAACGTCCTGACTTTC. Its translation: CASRFDGQGNNVLTF.

The sample holds one count of this clonotype. The chain employs TRBV18 and TRBJ1-1, with D possibly matching TRBD1 (6 bases). The CDR3 extends over 16 amino acids. V gave up 1 base and J gave up 3 bases, with 15 bases separating them. Germline V gene sequence: CDR1 KGHSH, CDR2 LQKENI. The CDR3 DNA reads as TGTGCCAGCTCACCACTATTAACCGACAGGCACACTGAAGCTTTCTTT. It specifies CASSPLLTDRHTEAFF.

The genes are TRBV2 and TRBJ1-2, with D maybe TRBD1 (5 bases). Germline assignment: CDR1 SNHLY and CDR2 FYNNEI. V was shortened by 3 bases and J by 8 bases, with 16 bases between the two germline ends. The CDR3 is 14 residues long. This CDR3 is CASSETSGLYGYTF. The CDR3 DNA is TGTGCCAGCAGTGAGACATCAGGGCTGTACGGCTACACCTTC.

The chain recombines TRBV20-1 with TRBJ1-2; 11 bases are a match to TRBD1. CDR1 is DFQATT, CDR2 SNEGSKA, per germline (reference sequence). V shed 2 bases, J shed 7 bases, and the junction held 6 bases outside the gene matches. This CDR3 spans 14 amino acids. CDR3 amino acids: CSARRWTGGGGYTF. The CDR3 region has the DNA TGCAGTGCTAGAAGATGGACAGGGGGCGGTGGCTACACCTTC.

This clonotype came up many times. This rearrangement joins TRBV24-1 to TRBJ1-1, with 8 bases identical to TRBD1. The junction had 5 bases not matched to a gene; V was cut back by 3 bases and J by 3 bases. The CDR3 covers 15 residues. The V gene's germline CDR1 is KGHDR and CDR2 SFDVKD. The DNA of the CDR3 is TGTGCCACCAGTGATGCACAGGGGGGCGACACTGAAGCTTTCTTT. As protein: CATSDAQGGDTEAFF.

This clonotype showed up many times. This rearrangement joins TRBV19 to TRBJ1-2, with D possibly being TRBD1 (5 bases). This CDR3 has 13 residues. Trimming pared 7 bases from V and 10 bases from J, leaving 19 bases between. Germline-derived CDR1 and CDR2 are LNHDA and SQIVND (reference sequence). CDR3 sequence (DNA): TGTGCCAGTACCTCCGGGACTTGGGGATCCTACACCTTC. Translation: CASTSGTWGSYTF.

This clonotype was seen at least ten times. The chain couples TRBV5-4 to TRBJ2-3, with 7 bases lining up with TRBD1. CDR1 and CDR2 (germline): SGHNT, YYREEE (reference sequence). V dropped 2 bases and J dropped 3; count of bases not matched to a gene: 3. The CDR3 sequence is 14 residues long. The CDR3 DNA reads TGTGCCAGCAGCTTAGGACAGGATACAGATACGCAGTATTTT. It codes for CASSLGQDTDTQYF. The complete variable domain, with remaining parts taken from reference TRBV5-4 and TRBJ2-3, reads ETGVTQSPTHLIKTRGQQVTLRCSSQSGHNTVSWYQQALGQGPQFIFQYYREEENGRGNFPPRFSGLQFPNYSSELNVNALELDDSALYLCASSLGQDTDTQYFGPGTRLTVL.